The 27 T cell receptor beta chains below all came from one sample that was sequenced in a study of blood T cells in healthy people across ages. For the second PCR, which ran for about 7 to 11 cycles, a sample-barcoded 5' primer and a J-beta primer mix were used. MiXCR, run by TCRdb on the 5' RACE reads, gives a single entry per CDR3 protein. The sample yields around 900,000 distinct CDR3 sequences, more than 25% seen once. The source material was blood. The source of these receptors is a woman at least 80 years old in good health.

This clonotype was seen a handful of times. The genes are TRBV6-2 or TRBV6-3 and TRBJ1-2; 8 bases are shared with TRBD1. With V trimmed by 6 bases and J by 7 bases, 19 bases remained unmatched. The germline CDR1 and CDR2 sequences are MNHEY and SVGEGT. The CDR3 extends over 17 amino acids. The CDR3 here is CASRTTRDRRGLGGYTF. The CDR3 DNA reads as TGTGCCAGCAGGACAACTCGGGACAGGCGGGGATTGGGTGGCTACACCTTC.

The chain employs TRBV2 and TRBJ1-2; possibly TRBD1 for D (5 bases). V dropped 6 bases and J dropped 7 bases, with 18 bases sitting between them. CDR1 is SNHLY and CDR2 is FYNNEI in the germline V gene. The CDR3 totals 14 residues. This chain's CDR3 is CASSGPVRGGGYTF. The CDR3 DNA reads as TGTGCCAGCAGCGGTCCGGTGAGGGGAGGTGGCTACACCTTC.

This clonotype turned up a few times. The V gene is TRBV12-3 or TRBV12-4, the J gene TRBJ2-1; TRBD2 might be the D (5 bases). The germline V and J ends were trimmed by 2 bases and 9 bases, with 23 bases remaining between them. The CDR3 sequence is 17 residues long. The CDR3 bases are TGTGCCAGCAGTTTAACCCTCGTTACTCCCGTAGGAGGTGAGCAGTTCTTC. This translates into CASSLTLVTPVGGEQFF.

Of note for this clonotype: Since a much larger clone is just one base distant, this may be a read error. The J gene is TRBJ2-5, the V gene TRBV5-1, with D perhaps assigned TRBD1 or TRBD2 (5 bases each). The CDR3 extends over 14 amino acids. CDR1 is SGHRS, CDR2 YFSETQ, per germline. V lost 4 bases to trimming and J lost 2 bases, with 12 bases between them. The CDR3 region is CASSRGRMQETQYF. The CDR3 nucleotides read TGCGCCAGCAGCCGGGGACGCATGCAAGAGACCCAGTACTTC.

Ten or more counts support this clonotype. The chain uses TRBV12-3 or TRBV12-4 and TRBJ1-2, with 7 bases identical to TRBD1. There are 14 residues in the CDR3. Trimming took 4 bases from V and 4 from J; bases not matched to a gene: 6. DNA of the CDR3: TGTGCCAGCAGTTCCGGACAGGCCACCTATGGCTACACCTTC. It encodes CASSSGQATYGYTF.

This clonotype was detected many times. This chain joins TRBV7-2 and TRBJ2-3; D unclear. Germline V gives CDR1 SGHTA, CDR2 FQGNSA. CDR3 length: 13 amino acids. V lost 5 bases, J lost 6 bases, and 12 bases lay in between. CDR3 DNA: TGTGCCAGCAGCCGGTCCGACTCGGATACGCAGTATTTT. This sequence encodes CASSRSDSDTQYF.

This clonotype was seen many times. The V gene is TRBV7-9, the J gene TRBJ1-4; D is unclear. CDR1 and CDR2 (germline): SEHNR, FQNEAQ (reference sequence). Deletions cut 2 bases from V and 3 bases from J, with 10 bases between. This CDR3 has 15 amino acids. This CDR3 is CASSLPLPPNEKLFF. The CDR3 bases are TGTGCCAGCAGCTTACCGTTACCCCCTAATGAAAAACTGTTTTTT.

This clonotype was seen at least ten times. V and J are TRBV28 and TRBJ1-2, with D tentatively TRBD1 (5 bases). Germline CDR1 reads MDHEN; CDR2 reads SYDVKM. This CDR3 spans 14 amino acids. V was trimmed by 2 bases and J by 4 bases, leaving 11 bases between them. In DNA, the CDR3 is TGTGCCAGCAGTTTAATGGACACCTTCTATGGCTACACCTTC. Amino acids: CASSLMDTFYGYTF.

Ten or more counts support this clonotype. The chain links TRBV20-1 to TRBJ2-1; possibly TRBD1 for D (5 bases). The CDR3 length is 11 residues. V lost 5 bases, J lost 9 bases, and 11 bases lay in between. Germline V gives CDR1 DFQATT, CDR2 SNEGSKA (reference sequence). The CDR3 nucleotides read TGCAGTGCTGGGGCGGTCGGTGAGCAGTTCTTC. Translating gives CSAGAVGEQFF.

This clonotype has a count of ten or more. The chain joins TRBV3-1 to TRBJ2-7, with TRBD1 matching over 9 bases. CDR1 and CDR2 (germline): LGHDT, YNNKEL (reference sequence). The CDR3 extends over 15 amino acids. With 1 base clipped from V and 3 bases from J, the junction kept 4 bases outside the gene matches. The CDR3 DNA reads TGTGCCAGCAGCCAAGCTGACAGGGGGATCTACGAGCAGTACTTC. Translated: CASSQADRGIYEQYF.

There are many counts of this clonotype. CDR3 nucleotides: TGCGCCAGCAGCCTTTACAGGGGGCCCAAGGAAAAACTGTTTTTT. Translated, it gives CASSLYRGPKEKLFF. This sequence joins TRBV5-1 and TRBJ1-4; 9 bases are a match to TRBD1. The CDR3 totals 15 residues. After removal of 4 bases from V and 8 bases from J, the junction contained 9 bases not matched to a gene. Per germline, CDR1 SGHRS and CDR2 YFSETQ.

The CDR3 sequence is CASSPPSTTYGYTF. The DNA of the CDR3 is TGTGCCAGCTCACCACCGAGTACTACCTATGGCTACACCTTC. The chain has TRBV18 and TRBJ1-2; D gene unclear. CDR1 is KGHSH and CDR2 is LQKENI in the germline V gene. The V end lost 0 bases, the J end lost 4 bases, and 9 bases lay between the germline ends. The CDR3 contains 14 residues. Combining the CDR3 with reference TRBV18 and TRBJ1-2 gives the whole variable domain NAGVMQNPRHLVRRRGQEARLRCSPMKGHSHVYWYRQLPEEGLKFMVYLQKENIIDESGMPKERFSAEFPKEGPSILRIQQVVRGDSAAYFCASSPPSTTYGYTFGSGTRLTVV.

This clonotype appeared many times. The chain carries TRBV7-8 and TRBJ2-1; D may be TRBD1 (5 bases). The CDR3 spans 12 residues. Between the trimmed V and J ends, which lost 5 bases and 8 bases, there was a span of 10 bases. In germline, CDR1 is SGHVS, CDR2 FQNEAQ. In DNA form, the CDR3 reads TGTGCCAGCAGCCGCGGACATTATGAGCAGTTCTTC. The encoded protein is CASSRGHYEQFF. Variable domain in full (rest from reference TRBV7-8 and TRBJ2-1): GAGVSQSPRYKVAKRGQDVALRCDPISGHVSLFWYQQALGQGPEFLTYFQNEAQLDKSGLPSDRFFAERPEGSVSTLKIQRTQQEDSAVYLCASSRGHYEQFFGPGTRLTVL.

V is TRBV28 and J is TRBJ1-2; 9 nucleotides align to TRBD1. After removal of 7 bases from V and 6 bases from J, the junction contained 3 bases not matched to a gene. The germline gives CDR1 MDHEN, CDR2 SYDVKM. This CDR3 is built from 12 residues. CDR3 sequence: CASIRTGDGYTF. The CDR3 DNA reads as TGTGCCAGCATAAGGACAGGGGATGGCTACACCTTC.

The sample holds one count of this clonotype. The junction does not match germline at one end; this may be a read error. The chain couples TRBV6-6 to TRBJ1-2; maybe TRBD1 (5 bases). CDR1 and CDR2 (germline): MNHNY, SVGAGI (reference sequence). The CDR3 is 14 amino acids. CDR3 amino acids: CASSPGSGNCGYTF. Here the CDR3 DNA reads TGTGCCAGCAGTCCAGGGTCAGGGAACTGTGGCTACACCTTC.

V usage is TRBV9 and J usage is TRBJ2-2; 7 bases are a match to TRBD2. Germline lookup yields CDR1 SGDLS and CDR2 YYNGEE. The CDR3 sequence is 16 residues long. V gave up 4 bases and J gave up 6 bases; unmatched junction bases: 12. CDR3 amino acids: CASSPDLGGWSGELFF. CDR3 DNA: TGTGCCAGCAGCCCAGACCTGGGAGGGTGGTCCGGGGAGCTGTTTTTT.

In this sample, this clonotype turned up many times. In DNA form, the CDR3 reads TGTGCCAGCACGCCTCAGGAACCTAGCACAGATACGCAGTATTTT. It yields the protein CASTPQEPSTDTQYF. The chain couples TRBV11-2 to TRBJ2-3; D call uncertain. The CDR3 covers 15 residues. Trimming removed 7 bases from V and 0 bases from J, with 14 bases in between. Looked up from germline, CDR1 is SGHAT and CDR2 is FQNNGV.

The chain uses TRBV28 and TRBJ2-3; 8 bases are shared with TRBD2. Germline-derived CDR1 and CDR2 are MDHEN and SYDVKM. This CDR3 has 15 residues. V shed 6 bases, J shed 0 bases, and the junction held 5 bases outside the gene matches. The chain's CDR3 is CASRGRGGSTDTQYF. CDR3 DNA sequence: TGTGCCAGCAGGGGACGGGGGGGGAGCACAGATACGCAGTATTTT.

The V and J genes are TRBV4-3 and TRBJ1-1; 9 bases are a match to TRBD1. This CDR3 comprises 16 residues. Germline loops: CDR1 LGHNA, CDR2 YSLEER. After removal of 3 bases from V and 4 bases from J, the junction contained 9 bases not matched to a gene. Written as DNA, the CDR3 is TGCGCCAGCAGCCACCTGACAGGGGGGTGGCCCACTGAAGCTTTCTTT. It specifies CASSHLTGGWPTEAFF.

This clonotype was counted only a few times. This chain uses TRBV12-3 or TRBV12-4 with TRBJ1-4; no firm D call. The CDR3 runs 16 residues. Trimming took off 3 bases at V and 0 bases at J, with 11 bases between the two ends. The CDR3 nucleotides read TGTGCCAGCAGTTTCTTGAGTGGTGCAACTAATGAAAAACTGTTTTTT. The encoded protein is CASSFLSGATNEKLFF.

Points on this clonotype: Just one base apart from a much larger clone, this may be a read error. V gene TRBV5-6 combines with J gene TRBJ2-3; 7 bases line up with TRBD1. The trim removed 3 bases at V and 4 bases at J, leaving 11 bases unmatched. CDR1 SGHDT and CDR2 YYEEEE come from the germline V gene. The CDR3 is 16 residues long. CDR3 in amino acids: CASSSIKTGTADTQYF. Written as DNA, the CDR3 is TGTGCCAGCAGCTCGATTAAGACAGGGACGGCAGATACGCAGTATTTT.

There are many counts of this clonotype. This chain joins TRBV6-2 or TRBV6-3 and TRBJ2-5; 8 bases match TRBD1. From germline, CDR1 is MNHEY and CDR2 SVGEGT. The CDR3 is 16 residues long. J was trimmed by 5 bases and V by 5 bases; bases with no gene match: 13. CDR3 coding DNA: TGTGCCAGCAGTCTTGGGACAGGCGGTCATCTTGAGACCCAGTACTTC. Its protein is CASSLGTGGHLETQYF.

At least ten counts were recorded for this clonotype. The chain employs TRBV6-2 or TRBV6-3 and TRBJ1-5; D not certain. The germline V gene has CDR1 MNHEY and CDR2 SVGEGT. Deletions cut 5 bases from V and 6 bases from J, with 11 bases between. This CDR3 is 13 amino acids long. CDR3 nucleotide sequence: TGTGCCAGCAGTCCCGGCGGCTCTCAGCCCCAGCATTTT. It codes for CASSPGGSQPQHF.

The rearrangement joins TRBV24-1 to TRBJ2-2, with D perhaps matching TRBD1 (6 bases). V shed 7 bases and J shed 5 bases, with 7 bases lying between them. Germline lookup yields CDR1 KGHDR and CDR2 SFDVKD. The CDR3 runs 12 residues. CDR3 amino acids: CATSRGTGELFF. CDR3 sequence (DNA): TGTGCCACCAGCAGGGGAACCGGGGAGCTGTTTTTT.

Of note for this clonotype: A read error is possible here, since a much larger clone lies one base away. V usage is TRBV7-8 and J usage is TRBJ1-5, with D unclear. Germline CDR1 is SGHVS and CDR2 is FQNEAQ. This CDR3 is 15 amino acids long. CDR3 amino acids: CASSLQPYSNRPQHF. The CDR3 coding sequence is TGTGCCAGCAGCTTACAACCTTATAGCAATCGGCCCCAGCATTTT.

The rearrangement uses TRBV20-1 and TRBJ2-7, with 8 bases identical to TRBD2. The CDR3 covers 13 residues. In germline, CDR1 is DFQATT, CDR2 SNEGSKA (reference sequence). V gave up 6 bases and J gave up 2 bases; unmatched junction bases: 6. The CDR3 DNA follows: TGCAGTGCACAGACTAGCGACACCTACGAGCAGTACTTC. Translating it yields CSAQTSDTYEQYF.

The chain carries TRBV7-2 and TRBJ1-2; D may be TRBD1 (6 bases). The CDR3 covers 13 residues. From germline, CDR1 is SGHTA and CDR2 FQGNSA. Trimming shortened V by 5 bases and J by 6 bases, and 13 bases separated the two germline ends. CDR3 sequence reads: CASSIGGGDGYTF. The CDR3 DNA follows: TGTGCCAGCAGCATAGGAGGGGGTGATGGCTACACCTTC.